These 25 T cell receptor beta chains share one sample of origin, sequenced in a study of T cell responses to AZD1222 COVID-19 vaccine. Generated by immunoSEQ multiplex PCR, the TCRdb table keeps only in-frame clones and is missing some. Among approximately 150,000 clones, over 85% were seen once, and the ten largest hold less than 1%. The material sequenced was peripheral blood, taken on day 0 of MenACWY control vaccination. Receptors were obtained from an adult in good health.

The chain couples TRBV7-3 to TRBJ2-2; D is unresolved. CDR3 length: 14 residues. The germline CDR1 and CDR2 sequences are SGHTA and FQGTGA. With 0 bases removed from V and 8 bases from J, the gap between germline ends came to 10 bases. CDR3 region: CASSLTKGSGELFF. The CDR3 DNA follows: TGTGCCAGCAGCTTAACTAAGGGATCAGGGGAGCTGTTTTTT.

The J gene is TRBJ1-3, the V gene TRBV6-5, with D perhaps matching TRBD1 (6 bases). Trimming removed 0 bases from V and 2 bases from J, with 11 bases in between. There are 16 residues in the CDR3. Germline CDR1 MNHEY, CDR2 SVGAGI. CDR3 loop: CASSYSPGETGNTIYF. The CDR3 DNA sequence: TGTGCCAGCAGTTACTCACCAGGGGAGACTGGAAACACCATATATTTT.

This rearrangement joins TRBV4-2 to TRBJ1-3; unclear D gene. The CDR3 sequence is 15 residues long. Trimming left V 0 bases short and J 3 bases short, with 9 bases between. Germline CDR1 is LGHNA and CDR2 is YNFKEQ. DNA of the CDR3: TGTGCCAGCAGCCAAGACAGGTTGAGTGGAAACACCATATATTTT. It yields the protein CASSQDRLSGNTIYF.

V is TRBV3-1 (or the pseudogene TRBV3-2) and J is TRBJ1-2; D gene ambiguous. Germline V gene lookup returns CDR1 LGHDT and CDR2 YNNKEL (reference sequence). With 5 bases removed from V and 8 bases from J, the gap between germline ends came to 18 bases. This CDR3 comprises 14 residues. In DNA form, the CDR3 reads TGTGCCAGCAGCGCCGACAAGGTAGGAAGAGGCTACACCTTC. Amino acids: CASSADKVGRGYTF.

This chain joins TRBV3-1 (or the pseudogene TRBV3-2) and TRBJ2-7; D might be TRBD2 (5 bases). Germline-derived CDR1 and CDR2 are LGHDT and YNNKEL (reference sequence). This CDR3 is built from 15 residues. V shed 1 base and J shed 0 bases, with 10 bases lying between them. This CDR3 is CASSQGGSSSYEQYF. The CDR3 DNA reads TGTGCCAGCAGCCAAGGCGGGTCTAGCTCCTACGAGCAGTACTTC.

The chain carries TRBV7-9 and TRBJ2-1; D is possibly TRBD2 (5 bases). The CDR3 totals 14 residues. The V and J ends lost 5 bases and 8 bases respectively, with 16 bases between them. Germline lookup yields CDR1 SEHNR and CDR2 FQNEAQ (reference sequence). CDR3 protein: CASSRAQLADEQFF. The CDR3 DNA reads TGTGCCAGCAGCCGGGCCCAGCTAGCTGATGAGCAGTTCTTC.

This rearrangement joins TRBV27 to TRBJ2-3; D gene uncertain. The V and J ends lost 10 bases and 1 base respectively, with 12 bases between them. The V gene's germline CDR1 is MNHEY and CDR2 SMNVEV (reference sequence). The CDR3 spans 13 residues. CDR3 residues: CATGLIRTDTQYF. The CDR3 DNA reads as TGTGCCACCGGGCTGATTCGCACAGATACGCAGTATTTT.

This chain connects TRBV4-1 to TRBJ1-1, with 9 bases lining up with TRBD1. Germline lookup yields CDR1 MGHRA and CDR2 YSYEKL. V lost 3 bases and J lost 6; bases outside the gene matches: 8. CDR3 size: 15 residues. The CDR3 DNA is TGCGCCAGCAGCCACCAGACAGGGGGGATCCCTGAAGCTTTCTTT. Translation: CASSHQTGGIPEAFF.

The chain uses TRBV27 and TRBJ2-7, with 7 nucleotides matching TRBD1. The CDR3 has 12 amino acids. Germline loops: CDR1 MNHEY, CDR2 SMNVEV (reference sequence). J gave up 6 bases and V 5 bases, and 4 bases lay outside the gene matches. The DNA for the CDR3 is TGTGCCAGCAGTACACGGACAGGCGAGCAGTACTTC. It codes for CASSTRTGEQYF.

The chain couples TRBV7-9 to TRBJ1-4; TRBD1 agrees at 9 bases. Germline loops: CDR1 SEHNR, CDR2 FQNEAQ (reference sequence). This CDR3 has 15 residues. The ends lost 6 bases at V and 6 bases at J; junction bases unmatched: 8. CDR3 region: CASSRPGQGDEKLFF. The CDR3 nucleotides are TGTGCCAGCAGTCGGCCGGGACAGGGAGATGAAAAACTGTTTTTT.

The chain carries TRBV7-3 and TRBJ2-1, with TRBD1 as a possible D gene (5 bases). The CDR3 is 12 residues long. V was cut by 4 bases and J by 11 bases, with 12 bases left in between. CDR1 and CDR2 (germline): SGHTA, FQGTGA. CDR3 DNA sequence: TGTGCCAGCAGCTCAAACAGGATTCAGCAGTTCTTC. Translating gives CASSSNRIQQFF.

This clone is a singleton in its sample. The J gene is TRBJ1-2, the V gene TRBV9; D uncertain. The CDR3 extends over 14 amino acids. V shed 4 bases and J shed 0 bases, with 10 bases lying between them. In germline, CDR1 is SGDLS, CDR2 YYNGEE. CDR3 DNA: TGTGCCAGCAGCCCCCTTGGGACTAACTATGGCTACACCTTC. Protein sequence: CASSPLGTNYGYTF.

This rearrangement joins TRBV13 to TRBJ2-3; D might be TRBD1 (5 bases). Looked up from germline, CDR1 is PRHDT and CDR2 is FYEKMQ (reference sequence). CDR3 length: 15 amino acids. Trimming took 2 bases from V and 0 from J, leaving 9 bases between them. CDR3 bases: TGTGCCAGCAGCTTATCGCCAGGGAGCACAGATACGCAGTATTTT. Translation: CASSLSPGSTDTQYF.

The chain carries TRBV18 and TRBJ1-1; unclear D gene. The V and J ends lost 3 bases and 1 base respectively, with 9 bases between them. CDR3 size: 14 residues. Germline lookup yields CDR1 KGHSH and CDR2 LQKENI. The CDR3 loop is CASSPEVRNTEAFF. Here the CDR3 DNA reads TGTGCCAGCTCACCGGAGGTTAGGAACACTGAAGCTTTCTTT.

The rearrangement joins TRBV28 to TRBJ2-3; the D gene is possibly TRBD2 (6 bases). Trimming pared 5 bases from V and 1 base from J, leaving 13 bases between. CDR3 length equals 15 residues. Germline values: CDR1 MDHEN, CDR2 SYDVKM. This chain's CDR3 is CASSARRERTDTQYF. The CDR3 nucleotides read TGTGCCAGCAGTGCCCGGCGGGAACGCACAGATACGCAGTATTTT.

V is TRBV2 and J is TRBJ1-1; tentatively, D is TRBD1 (5 bases). CDR3 size: 13 residues. Germline V gene sequence: CDR1 SNHLY, CDR2 FYNNEI. The germline V and J ends were trimmed by 6 bases and 11 bases, with 19 bases remaining between them. CDR3 amino acids: CASRYAVGGNAFF. Here the CDR3 DNA reads TGTGCCAGCAGGTACGCCGTGGGGGGGAACGCTTTCTTT.

The chain employs TRBV3-1 (or the pseudogene TRBV3-2) and TRBJ2-6, with D perhaps assigned TRBD1 or TRBD2 (7 bases each). Trimming pared 1 base from V and 0 bases from J, leaving 19 bases between. The V gene's germline CDR1 is LGHDT and CDR2 YNNKEL (reference sequence). CDR3 size: 20 residues. In DNA form, the CDR3 reads TGTGCCAGCAGCCAAGTGGGGGGGGACAGCACACACTCTGGGGCCAACGTCCTGACTTTC. It specifies CASSQVGGDSTHSGANVLTF.

The V and J genes are TRBV5-1 and TRBJ2-7; D gene unclear. Trimming removed 0 bases from V and 3 bases from J, with 7 bases in between. Germline lookup yields CDR1 SGHRS and CDR2 YFSETQ. This CDR3 has 13 residues. The CDR3: CASSLGLGYEQYF. CDR3 sequence (DNA): TGCGCCAGCAGCTTGGGTCTCGGCTACGAGCAGTACTTC. Looking up the rest from reference TRBV5-1 and TRBJ2-7 gives the full variable domain: KAGVTQTPRYLIKTRGQQVTLSCSPISGHRSVSWYQQTPGQGLQFLFEYFSETQRNKGNFPGRFSGRQFSNSRSEMNVSTLELGDSALYLCASSLGLGYEQYFGPGTRLTVT.

This chain links TRBV3-1 (or the pseudogene TRBV3-2) with TRBJ2-7; the match to TRBD2 covers 10 bases. The CDR3 contains 15 residues. Per the germline V gene, CDR1 is LGHDT and CDR2 is YNNKEL (reference sequence). Trimming cost V 3 bases and J 3 bases; bases outside gene matches: 5. CDR3 amino acids: CASSHFRTSGYEQYF. CDR3 nucleotides: TGTGCCAGCAGCCACTTCCGGACTAGCGGCTACGAGCAGTACTTC.

The chain recombines TRBV5-1 with TRBJ1-2; D is undetermined. Trimming stripped 4 bases from V and 6 bases from J, with 13 bases between. In germline, CDR1 is SGHRS, CDR2 YFSETQ. There are 13 residues in the CDR3. DNA of the CDR3: TGCGCCAGCAGCCTAGACCCATATAATGGCTACACCTTC. Protein sequence: CASSLDPYNGYTF. The entire variable domain, with the rest obtained from reference TRBV5-1 and TRBJ1-2, is as follows: KAGVTQTPRYLIKTRGQQVTLSCSPISGHRSVSWYQQTPGQGLQFLFEYFSETQRNKGNFPGRFSGRQFSNSRSEMNVSTLELGDSALYLCASSLDPYNGYTFGSGTRLTVV.

To note about this clone: The sample has other DNA sequences that encode this CDR3 too. The V gene is TRBV7-3, the J gene TRBJ1-2; TRBD1 is a possible D gene (6 bases). The germline V and J ends were trimmed by 5 bases and 0 bases, with 7 bases remaining between them. The germline CDR1 and CDR2 sequences are SGHTA and FQGTGA. The CDR3 extends over 13 amino acids. The CDR3 protein is CASSPGANYGYTF. The DNA for the CDR3 is TGTGCCAGCAGCCCAGGGGCTAACTATGGCTACACCTTC. Combining the CDR3 with reference TRBV7-3 and TRBJ1-2 gives the whole variable domain GAGVSQTPSNKVTEKGKYVELRCDPISGHTALYWYRQSLGQGPEFLIYFQGTGAADDSGLPNDRFFAVRPEGSVSTLKIQRTERGDSAVYLCASSPGANYGYTFGSGTRLTVV.

CDR3 region: CASRTPDRDGSYEQYF. Written as DNA, the CDR3 is TGTGCCAGCAGGACCCCCGACAGGGACGGCTCCTACGAGCAGTACTTC. This chain connects TRBV2 to TRBJ2-7; 7 bases fit TRBD1. Germline V gene sequence: CDR1 SNHLY, CDR2 FYNNEI. After removal of 6 bases from V and 0 bases from J, the junction contained 11 bases not matched to a gene. The CDR3 consists of 16 residues.

The chain links TRBV10-3 to TRBJ1-2; 9 nucleotides agree with TRBD1. Germline V gene data show CDR1 as ENHRY and CDR2 as SYGVKD. V lost 3 bases, J lost 2 bases, and 7 bases stayed unmatched. CDR3 length equals 16 residues. The CDR3 DNA reads TGTGCCATCAGTGAAAGCTCCGGGACAGGGAACTATGGCTACACCTTC. It translates to CAISESSGTGNYGYTF.

This rearrangement joins TRBV3-1 (or the pseudogene TRBV3-2) to TRBJ1-3; D may be TRBD1 (5 bases). The germline CDR1 and CDR2 sequences are LGHDT and YNNKEL (reference sequence). The CDR3 is made up of 14 amino acids. Trimming left V 4 bases short and J 1 base short, with 8 bases between. The DNA for the CDR3 is TGTGCCAGCAGCCTTGGGGGATCTGGAAACACCATATATTTT. It is translated as CASSLGGSGNTIYF.

In this sample, this clone turned up once. The chain carries TRBV2 and TRBJ1-1; D gene uncertain. The CDR3 has 13 residues. Trimming removed 5 bases from V and 3 bases from J, with 10 bases in between. Looked up from germline, CDR1 is SNHLY and CDR2 is FYNNEI. CDR3 region: CASSTHGYTEAFF. DNA for the CDR3: TGTGCCAGCAGTACCCACGGGTACACTGAAGCTTTCTTT.